Below are 21 T cell receptor beta chains sequenced from a single sample in a study of blood T cell repertoires in COVID-19. Sequencing was performed with immunoSEQ multiplex PCR; in TCRdb, only in-frame clones are kept and a portion is missing. The sample consists of 200,000 to 250,000 clones, about 88% of them appearing once. What was sequenced was PBMCs or T cells enriched from blood (not recorded which). Source of these receptors: a woman in her twenties or thirties who had recovered from COVID-19.

This rearrangement joins TRBV7-6 to TRBJ1-2, with 10 bases identical to TRBD1. V gave up 5 bases and J gave up 3 bases; unmatched junction bases: 6. CDR1 and CDR2 from the germline V gene are SGHVS and FNYEAQ. There are 15 residues in the CDR3. For the CDR3, the DNA is TGTGCCAGCAGCCCCCGACAGGGGGCGCACTATGGCTACACCTTC. Translated, it gives CASSPRQGAHYGYTF.

The chain has TRBV9 and TRBJ2-5; the match to TRBD2 covers 7 bases. The J segment lost 5 bases and the V segment lost 4 bases, leaving 8 bases of the junction unmatched. The CDR3 has 14 amino acids. Germline values: CDR1 SGDLS, CDR2 YYNGEE. Here the CDR3 DNA reads TGTGCCAGCAGCCTACATCCCGGGGGGGAGACCCAGTACTTC. This sequence encodes CASSLHPGGETQYF.

This sequence joins TRBV4-3 and TRBJ2-7; TRBD1 matches at 7 bases. The germline CDR1 and CDR2 sequences are LGHNA and YSLEER. V was pared by 1 base and J by 6 bases, with 12 bases of the junction left unmatched. The CDR3 runs 16 residues. CDR3 DNA: TGCGCCAGCAGCCAAGCTTATACAGGGGATTTTAGCGAGCAGTACTTC. Its translation is CASSQAYTGDFSEQYF.

This chain links TRBV11-2 with TRBJ1-1; D perhaps matches TRBD1 (5 bases). V shed 3 bases and J shed 3 bases, with 8 bases lying between them. The CDR3 has 13 amino acids. From germline, CDR1 is SGHAT and CDR2 FQNNGV. DNA of the CDR3: TGTGCCAGCAGCTTGCAGGGTTACACTGAAGCTTTCTTT. This translates into CASSLQGYTEAFF.

The V and J genes are TRBV18 and TRBJ1-4, with D possibly being TRBD1 (5 bases). The CDR3 covers 15 residues. V was pared by 3 bases and J by 5 bases, with 13 bases between. Germline CDR1 reads KGHSH; CDR2 reads LQKENI. CDR3 amino acids: CASSPVLAGNEKLFF. In nucleotides, the CDR3 is TGTGCCAGCTCACCGGTACTAGCAGGGAATGAAAAACTGTTTTTT.

V gene TRBV6-5 combines with J gene TRBJ1-2; tentatively, D is TRBD1 (5 bases). V lost 10 bases, J lost 3 bases, and 18 bases lay in between. The germline gives CDR1 MNHEY, CDR2 SVGAGI. The CDR3 contains 14 residues. The CDR3 loop reads CATTGSRHHYGYTF. The CDR3 DNA sequence: TGTGCCACCACAGGTTCACGGCACCACTATGGCTACACCTTC.

V and J are TRBV14 and TRBJ2-3; D gene uncertain. This CDR3 contains 14 residues. Germline V lookup: CDR1 SGHDN, CDR2 FVKESK. V lost 1 base and J lost 2, with 7 bases in between. The CDR3 here is CASSQVTDTDTQYF. As DNA, the CDR3 is TGTGCCAGCAGCCAAGTTACAGACACAGATACGCAGTATTTT.

The J gene is TRBJ1-5, the V gene TRBV6-4, with TRBD1 matching over 7 bases. V shed 5 bases and J 7 bases; nucleotides not matched to a gene: 5. From germline, CDR1 is MRHNA and CDR2 SNTAGT. This CDR3 is built from 13 residues. The CDR3 reads CASSQGDEQPQHF. The CDR3 DNA sequence: TGTGCCAGCAGTCAGGGGGACGAACAGCCCCAGCATTTT.

V and J are TRBV2 and TRBJ1-5; D uncertain. The CDR3 runs 14 residues. The germline CDR1 and CDR2 sequences are SNHLY and FYNNEI. V dropped 7 bases and J dropped 4 bases, with 14 bases sitting between them. The CDR3 reads CASTQSRQNQPQHF. As DNA, the CDR3 is TGTGCCAGCACCCAGTCCAGGCAGAATCAGCCCCAGCATTTT.

The chain combines TRBV7-9 with TRBJ2-2; possibly TRBD1 for D (5 bases). Trimming stripped 2 bases from V and 0 bases from J, with 10 bases between. This CDR3 has 16 amino acids. Germline CDR1 is SEHNR and CDR2 is FQNEAQ (reference sequence). CDR3 coding DNA: TGTGCCAGCAGCTTATCGACAGCCGCGAACACCGGGGAGCTGTTTTTT. It codes for CASSLSTAANTGELFF.

The chain links TRBV15 to TRBJ2-4; D not certain. The CDR3 totals 13 residues. CDR1 is LNHNV, CDR2 YYDKDF, per germline (reference sequence). The V end was cut by 0 bases, the J end by 7 bases, with 7 bases between. CDR3 sequence (DNA): TGTGCCACCAGCAGAGATATAGATAACATTCAGTACTTC. This codes for CATSRDIDNIQYF.

J is TRBJ1-1 and V is TRBV6-2 or TRBV6-3; D not certain. Trimming removed 1 base at V and 0 bases at J, with 15 bases between. CDR3 length equals 17 residues. Germline values: CDR1 MNHEY, CDR2 SVGEGT. CDR3 in DNA: TGTGCCAGCAGTTACTTTCTGTTTGGAGCAATGAACACTGAAGCTTTCTTT. This translates into CASSYFLFGAMNTEAFF.

The gene calls are TRBV7-8 and TRBJ1-3; D unresolved. The germline CDR1 and CDR2 sequences are SGHVS and FQNEAQ. This CDR3 is 16 amino acids long. V lost 0 bases to trimming and J lost 0 bases, with 9 bases between them. The CDR3 DNA sequence: TGTGCCAGCAGCTTAGCGAGAATAAGCTCTGGAAACACCATATATTTT. Its protein product is CASSLARISSGNTIYF.

The CDR3 DNA sequence: TGTGCCAGCAGCCAGGGACAGGGCTCCTACGAGCAGTACTTC. Protein sequence: CASSQGQGSYEQYF. V usage is TRBV3-1 (or the pseudogene TRBV3-2) and J usage is TRBJ2-7; the match to TRBD1 covers 9 bases. Trimming at V came to 3 bases and at J to 0 bases, leaving 0 bases not matched to a gene. The CDR3 spans 14 residues. The germline CDR1 and CDR2 sequences are LGHDT and YNNKEL (reference sequence).

This clone was recorded only once. J is TRBJ1-3 and V is TRBV3-1 (or the pseudogene TRBV3-2); D unclear. The CDR3 has 15 amino acids. The V end was cut by 0 bases, the J end by 0 bases, with 6 bases between. Germline lookup yields CDR1 LGHDT and CDR2 YNNKEL (reference sequence). The CDR3 region is CASSQDINSGNTIYF. The CDR3 DNA is TGTGCCAGCAGCCAAGATATAAACTCTGGAAACACCATATATTTT.

The rearrangement uses TRBV9 and TRBJ2-1; tentative D call: TRBD1 (6 bases). The CDR3 consists of 15 residues. V lost 3 bases, J lost 7 bases, and 17 bases lay in between. Germline V gives CDR1 SGDLS, CDR2 YYNGEE. CDR3 sequence reads: CASSDLTGPGNEQFF. The CDR3 coding sequence is TGTGCCAGCAGCGATCTCACAGGGCCGGGAAATGAGCAGTTCTTC.

This chain links TRBV6-1 with TRBJ1-3; TRBD1 might be the D (5 bases). The CDR3 runs 14 residues. The V gene lost 0 bases and the J gene lost 3 bases, with 6 bases spanning the gap. Germline assignment: CDR1 MNHNS and CDR2 SASEGT. The CDR3 nucleotides are TGTGCCAGCAGTGAAGCAGGGGATGGAAACACCATATATTTT. This translates into CASSEAGDGNTIYF.

The sample holds a few counts of this clone. The V gene is TRBV27, the J gene TRBJ1-2; 8 bases map to TRBD1. The CDR3 totals 14 residues. Germline assignment: CDR1 MNHEY and CDR2 SMNVEV (reference sequence). V shed 5 bases and J 8 bases; nucleotides not matched to a gene: 10. The CDR3 spells CASSNYQGAQGYTF. In DNA form, the CDR3 reads TGTGCCAGCAGTAACTACCAGGGGGCGCAGGGCTACACCTTC.

The chain links TRBV19 to TRBJ1-2; TRBD1 agrees at 9 bases. The CDR3 spans 15 residues. J lost 5 bases, V lost 5 bases, and 9 bases had no gene match. Germline V gene data show CDR1 as LNHDA and CDR2 as SQIVND (reference sequence). DNA for the CDR3: TGTGCCAGTAGTGCGGGGGACAGGGAGGGTTATGGCTACACCTTC. Translated: CASSAGDREGYGYTF. Drawing the rest from reference TRBV19 and TRBJ1-2, the complete variable domain is DGGITQSPKYLFRKEGQNVTLSCEQNLNHDAMYWYRQDPGQGLRLIYYSQIVNDFQKGDIAEGYSVSREKKESFPLTVTSAQKNPTAFYLCASSAGDREGYGYTFGSGTRLTVV.

The genes are TRBV6-2 or TRBV6-3 and TRBJ2-3; 8 nucleotides agree with TRBD1. Trimming cost V 5 bases and J 6 bases; bases outside gene matches: 10. The CDR3 covers 15 residues. CDR1 MNHEY and CDR2 SVGEGT come from the germline V gene. The CDR3 DNA is TGTGCCAGCAGTCGACAGGGGAATTGGGTCGATACGCAGTATTTT. Translation gives CASSRQGNWVDTQYF.

The V gene is TRBV4-1, the J gene TRBJ1-2; maybe TRBD1 (5 bases). Per germline, CDR1 MGHRA and CDR2 YSYEKL. Between the trimmed V and J ends, which lost 9 bases and 3 bases, there was a span of 17 bases. The CDR3 is 14 amino acids. CDR3 in DNA: TGCGCCAGTTGGGGTGGGGCTGGGGACTATGGCTACACCTTC. Protein: CASWGGAGDYGYTF.